This T cell receptor (beta chain) was recorded in a study of PD-L1 blockade in urothelial cancer. Time point specified: peripheral blood 6 weeks after treatment start. Urothelial carcinoma, locally advanced or metastatic, affected the patients. Study conclusions and caveats: Improved survival was predicted by pretreatment blood TCR clonality below the median. Durable-benefit patients showed greater tumor-associated blood clone expansion at 3 weeks.

As for this clone: What it recognizes is unknown.

This CDR3 region has 12 residues. Germline V gene sequence: CDR1 SGHTA, CDR2 FQGTGA. The germline V and J ends were trimmed by 5 bases and 6 bases, with 9 bases remaining between them. TCRdb keeps only in-frame clones here, not all; method: immunoSEQ multiplex PCR. The sample has 90,000 to 130,000 clones; under 95% are singletons. This receptor was obtained from a man aged 60 to 75 with urothelial cancer. Sequencing used PBMCs, obtained around atezolizumab (anti-PD-L1) treatment. The V gene is TRBV7-3, the J gene TRBJ2-3; a weak D match, TRBD1 (6 bases). The CDR3 DNA follows: TGTGCCAGCAGCCGCCAGGGGGATACGCAGTATTTT. Translating it yields CASSRQGDTQYF.